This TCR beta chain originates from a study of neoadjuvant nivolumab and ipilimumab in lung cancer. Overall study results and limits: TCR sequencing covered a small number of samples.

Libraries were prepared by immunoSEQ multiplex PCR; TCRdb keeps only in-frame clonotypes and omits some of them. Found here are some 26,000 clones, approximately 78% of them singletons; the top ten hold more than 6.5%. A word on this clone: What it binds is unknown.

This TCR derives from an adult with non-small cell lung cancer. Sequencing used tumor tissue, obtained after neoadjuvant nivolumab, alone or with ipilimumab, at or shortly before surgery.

The CDR3 nucleotides are TGCGCCAGCAGCATCTTACAGGGTAACTATGGCTACACCTTC. Translated, it gives CASSILQGNYGYTF. V is TRBV5-1 and J is TRBJ1-2; possibly TRBD1 for D (6 bases). The CDR3 loop spans 14 amino acids. Trimming removed 4 bases at V and 1 base at J, with 11 bases between. The germline gives CDR1 SGHRS, CDR2 YFSETQ.